This passage covers 29 T cell receptor beta chains from one sample sequenced in a study of spatial heterogeneity in lung cancer. TCRdb processed the 5' RACE reads anew with MiXCR; each CDR3 protein has one entry. The sample lists around 6,000 distinct CDR3 sequences, around 16% occurring once. These receptors are not linked to any known antigen. Time point in this sample: sample taken at primary tumor resection. Study conclusions and caveats: Counts of expanded alpha and beta TCRs within tumors tracked the tumor nonsynonymous mutation count.

The sample here was lung tumor tissue, taken at surgery. Receptors originate from a male donor with early-stage non-small cell lung cancer.

As concerns this clonotype: This beta chain is an off-target read within a library intended for alpha chains, so its frequency means little. V is TRBV20-1 and J is TRBJ1-4; no clear D gene. Germline lookup yields CDR1 DFQATT and CDR2 SNEGSKA (reference sequence). V lost 0 bases and J lost 8, with 13 bases in between. The CDR3 is 14 residues long. CDR3 amino acids: CSARDRLLSEKLFF. In DNA, the CDR3 is TGCAGTGCTAGAGATCGTCTACTATCCGAAAAACTGTTTTTT.

This clonotype is labeled as medium-sized. The size of this beta chain means little, since it is a stray read in a library made for alpha chains. The J gene is TRBJ2-3, the V gene TRBV20-1; 7 positions match TRBD2. The CDR3 is 14 residues long. J gave up 2 bases and V 5 bases, and 7 bases lay outside the gene matches. Germline lookup yields CDR1 DFQATT and CDR2 SNEGSKA (reference sequence). The CDR3 loop is CSAHSGLTTDTQYF. In DNA, the CDR3 is TGCAGTGCTCATTCGGGACTAACCACAGATACGCAGTATTTT.

In this sample, this clonotype is medium-sized. At one end the junction does not follow the germline gene, possibly because of a read error. The library was designed around alpha chains, so this beta chain is a stray read whose abundance carries little weight. The chain recombines TRBV7-7 with TRBJ2-5, with 14 bases matching TRBD2. Germline lookup yields CDR1 SSHAT and CDR2 FNYEAQ (reference sequence). CDR3 length: 17 amino acids. As DNA, the CDR3 is TGTGCTAGCAGCTTAACCCGACTAGCGGGGGGGCAAGAGACCCAGTACTTC. This codes for CASSLTRLAGGQETQYF.

Of note for this clonotype: A library prepared for alpha chains yielded this beta chain as an off-target read; its size is of little meaning. The rearrangement links TRBV29-1 to TRBJ1-2; 7 positions match TRBD1. The V gene end was trimmed by 3 bases and the J gene end by 6 bases; junction bases not matched to a gene: 7. Germline CDR1 is SQVTM and CDR2 is ANQGSEA. This CDR3 region has 13 residues. The CDR3 region has the DNA TGCAGCGTTGAGGGGAAGACAGGGAATGGCTACACCTTC. Translated, it gives CSVEGKTGNGYTF.

The sample holds many counts of this clonotype. This beta chain is an unintended read in a library built for alpha chains; its size means little. The genes are TRBV7-8 and TRBJ1-1; D not certain. Germline loops: CDR1 SGHVS, CDR2 FQNEAQ. This CDR3 contains 13 residues. V lost 2 bases, J lost 6 bases, and 10 bases lay in between. The DNA for the CDR3 is TGTGCCAGCAGCTTAAAGGCAACGTCTGAAGCTTTCTTT. This translates into CASSLKATSEAFF.

By share of the sample, this clonotype is medium-sized. For a library built for alpha chains, this beta chain is a stray read; little rests on its size. The chain combines TRBV10-3 with TRBJ2-2, with 8 bases matching TRBD1. Germline V gene data show CDR1 as ENHRY and CDR2 as SYGVKD. The CDR3 totals 16 residues. Trimming cost V 0 bases and J 1 base; bases outside gene matches: 1. The CDR3 DNA reads as TGTGCCATCAGTGAGTCTGGACAGGGGAACACCGGGGAGCTGTTTTTT. It yields the protein CAISESGQGNTGELFF.

This clonotype was found a few times. The junction departs from germline at one end; a sequencing error may be responsible. Because the library targeted alpha chains, this beta chain is an off-target read whose size means little. This chain uses TRBV11-2 with TRBJ1-1; D call uncertain. CDR3 size: 12 residues. From germline, CDR1 is SGHAT and CDR2 FQNNGV. As DNA, the CDR3 is TGTGCCAGCAGCTTAGATGCACAAAGTGCGGATTTT. Protein sequence: CASSLDAQSADF. The whole variable domain, filled in from reference TRBV11-2 and TRBJ1-1, reads EAGVAQSPRYKIIEKRQSVAFWCNPISGHATLYWYQQILGQGPKLLIQFQNNGVVDDSQLPKDRFSAERLKGVDSTLKIQPAKLEDSAVYLCASSLDAQSADFGQGTRLTVV.

By sample share, this clonotype is medium-sized. This beta chain represents an off-target read in a library built for alpha chains; its size is of limited meaning. The gene calls are TRBV20-1 and TRBJ2-5, with D possibly called TRBD1 or TRBD2 (5 bases each). Germline-derived CDR1 and CDR2 are DFQATT and SNEGSKA (reference sequence). This CDR3 is built from 17 residues. Trimming stripped 0 bases from V and 0 bases from J, with 17 bases between. This CDR3 reads CSARDGIRGGYQETQYF. The CDR3 DNA follows: TGCAGTGCTAGAGATGGAATCCGGGGCGGGTACCAAGAGACCCAGTACTTC.

By share, this clonotype ranks as medium-sized. This beta chain represents an off-target read in a library built for alpha chains; its size is of limited meaning. The V call is TRBV12-3 or TRBV12-4, the J call TRBJ2-7; 9 bases line up with TRBD1. V shed 7 bases, J shed 0 bases, and the junction held 7 bases outside the gene matches. There are 15 residues in the CDR3. The CDR3 sequence is CASTPGQGPSYEQYF. The CDR3 nucleotides are TGTGCCAGCACCCCTGGACAGGGGCCCTCCTACGAGCAGTACTTC.

Ten or more counts support this clonotype. With the library built for alpha chains, this beta chain is off target and its frequency is not meaningful. V and J are TRBV20-1 and TRBJ2-3, with 10 positions matching TRBD2. This CDR3 comprises 16 residues. The germline V gene has CDR1 DFQATT and CDR2 SNEGSKA (reference sequence). The V gene end was trimmed by 0 bases and the J gene end by 2 bases; junction bases not matched to a gene: 5. CDR3 amino acids: CSARDGTSGATDTQYF. For the CDR3, the DNA is TGCAGTGCTAGAGATGGCACTAGCGGGGCCACAGATACGCAGTATTTT.

A remark on this clonotype: This beta chain is off target for a library built for alpha chains, so its abundance means little. The chain employs TRBV6-5 and TRBJ2-6, with D perhaps being TRBD1 or TRBD2 (6 bases each). This CDR3 region has 15 residues. The germline V gene has CDR1 MNHEY and CDR2 SVGAGI. The V end was cut by 5 bases, the J end by 7 bases, with 15 bases between. The CDR3 nucleotides read TGTGCCAGCAGTGCCGACGGAGGGGGAGCCAACGTCCTGACTTTC. It translates to CASSADGGGANVLTF.

Concerning this clonotype: This beta chain was picked up by a library intended for alpha chains and is off target, so its count carries little meaning. CDR3 sequence: CASSSEACTDTQYF. CDR3 bases: TGTGCCAGCAGTTCGGAGGCGTGCACAGATACGCAGTATTTT. This chain connects TRBV6-8 to TRBJ2-3, with D maybe TRBD2 (5 bases). The CDR3 extends over 14 amino acids. V lost 4 bases and J lost 1, with 9 bases in between. Germline CDR1 MNHGY, CDR2 SAAAGT.

This clonotype was observed at least ten times. Because the library targeted alpha chains, this beta chain is an off-target read whose size means little. This chain links TRBV7-2 with TRBJ2-6; possibly TRBD1 or TRBD2 for D (5 bases each). In germline, CDR1 is SGHTA, CDR2 FQGNSA. Trimming shortened V by 3 bases and J by 4 bases, and 10 bases separated the two germline ends. This CDR3 is built from 15 residues. CDR3 DNA: TGTGCCAGCAGCTTTCAGGGAGCGGGGGCCAACGTCCTGACTTTC. Its translation: CASSFQGAGANVLTF.

Judged by abundance, this clonotype is medium-sized. Because the library targeted alpha chains, this beta chain is an off-target read whose size means little. The chain carries TRBV27 and TRBJ2-5; TRBD2 aligns across 12 bases. V was pared by 4 bases and J by 7 bases, with 10 bases of the junction left unmatched. Germline-derived CDR1 and CDR2 are MNHEY and SMNVEV (reference sequence). The CDR3 runs to 16 residues. This CDR3 is CASSSSTSGSKVTQYF. The DNA for the CDR3 is TGTGCCAGCAGTTCCTCGACTAGCGGGAGTAAGGTGACCCAGTACTTC.

A remark on this clonotype: This beta chain is a stray sequence in a library constructed for alpha chains; its clone size is not meaningful. This chain uses TRBV5-5 with TRBJ2-7; no clear D. This CDR3 is 14 amino acids long. V was shortened by 3 bases and J by 2 bases, with 12 bases between the two germline ends. Germline CDR1 SGHKS, CDR2 YYEKEE (reference sequence). CDR3 sequence reads: CASSSSTPPYEQYF. For the CDR3, the DNA is TGTGCCAGCAGCTCGTCAACTCCTCCCTACGAGCAGTACTTC.

Relative to its sample, this clonotype is medium-sized. Because this beta chain is a stray read in a library intended to capture alpha chains, its abundance should not be given much weight. This chain joins TRBV7-3 and TRBJ2-2; D is undetermined. The CDR3 consists of 14 residues. The germline V gene encodes CDR1 SGHTA and CDR2 FQGTGA. Trimming left V 5 bases short and J 0 bases short, with 7 bases between. Here the CDR3 reads CASSQSANTGELFF. The CDR3 nucleotides are TGTGCCAGCAGCCAAAGCGCGAACACCGGGGAGCTGTTTTTT.

As for this clonotype: This beta chain is a stray sequence in a library constructed for alpha chains; its clone size is not meaningful. The rearrangement uses TRBV5-5 and TRBJ1-2; D gene uncertain. Looked up from germline, CDR1 is SGHKS and CDR2 is YYEKEE (reference sequence). CDR3 length equals 13 residues. With 4 bases removed from V and 8 bases from J, the gap between germline ends came to 15 bases. In nucleotides, the CDR3 is TGTGCCAGCAGCCCGGACGGTTCTAGGGGCTACACCTTC. Translation: CASSPDGSRGYTF. The whole variable domain, remainder taken from reference TRBV5-5 and TRBJ1-2, is DAGVTQSPTHLIKTRGQQVTLRCSPISGHKSVSWYQQVLGQGPQFIFQYYEKEERGRGNFPDRFSARQFPNYSSELNVNALLLGDSALYLCASSPDGSRGYTFGSGTRLTVV.

This clonotype has at least ten counts. As an off-target read in a library built for alpha chains, this beta chain has a frequency of little significance. V gene TRBV20-1 combines with J gene TRBJ2-7; D gene uncertain. Germline V CDR1 and CDR2: DFQATT, SNEGSKA (reference sequence). Between the trimmed V and J ends, which lost 6 bases and 2 bases, there was a span of 14 bases. This CDR3 spans 13 amino acids. The CDR3, as DNA: TGCAGTGCGAACCCGGGCCCGCCCTACGAGCAGTACTTC. Protein product: CSANPGPPYEQYF.

This clonotype was detected only a few times. This beta chain is off target for a library built for alpha chains, so its abundance means little. This sequence joins TRBV6-1 and TRBJ2-2, with TRBD2 matching over 13 bases. With V trimmed by 0 bases and J by 2 bases, 3 bases remained unmatched. CDR3 length: 18 amino acids. Germline V gene sequence: CDR1 MNHNS, CDR2 SASEGT. The CDR3 loop reads CASSEARTSGSNTGELFF. The DNA for the CDR3 is TGTGCCAGCAGTGAAGCCCGGACTAGCGGGAGCAACACCGGGGAGCTGTTTTTT.

Regarding this clonotype: Within a library made for alpha chains, this beta chain is off target, and its count is uninformative. The chain couples TRBV29-1 to TRBJ2-7; possibly TRBD2 for D (6 bases). Trimming removed 4 bases at V and 0 bases at J, with 13 bases between. Germline loops: CDR1 SQVTM, CDR2 ANQGSEA. The CDR3 has 14 residues. The CDR3 region has the DNA TGCAGCGTTGTGGCGGGGAGGAGCTCCTACGAGCAGTACTTC. Protein sequence: CSVVAGRSSYEQYF.

As for this clonotype: A library made for alpha chains picked up this beta chain off target, so its size means little. The CDR3 loop reads CSVAKVRGTYNEQFF. In DNA form, the CDR3 reads TGCAGCGTGGCGAAGGTGAGGGGGACTTACAATGAGCAGTTCTTC. The J gene is TRBJ2-1, the V gene TRBV29-1, with D perhaps TRBD1 or TRBD2 (6 bases each). The CDR3 consists of 15 residues. Trimming took 6 bases from V and 4 from J, leaving 19 bases between them. Germline CDR1 SQVTM, CDR2 ANQGSEA.

Ten or more counts support this clonotype. This beta chain is off target for a library built for alpha chains, so its abundance means little. This chain links TRBV7-2 with TRBJ2-2; no definite D call. Trimming took 5 bases from V and 0 from J, leaving 19 bases between them. The germline CDR1 and CDR2 sequences are SGHTA and FQGNSA. This CDR3 comprises 18 residues. CDR3 in amino acids: CASSLRRSNSANTGELFF. CDR3 DNA: TGTGCCAGCAGCCTCCGCCGGTCCAATTCTGCGAACACCGGGGAGCTGTTTTTT. Based on the CDR3 plus reference TRBV7-2 and TRBJ2-2, the full variable domain is GAGVSQSPSNKVTEKGKDVELRCDPISGHTALYWYRQSLGQGLEFLIYFQGNSAPDKSGLPSDRFSAERTGGSVSTLTIQRTQQEDSAVYLCASSLRRSNSANTGELFFGEGSRLTVL.

This clonotype counts as medium-sized. Within a library made for alpha chains, this beta chain is off target, and its count is uninformative. The gene calls are TRBV9 and TRBJ2-2, with 11 bases matching TRBD2. This CDR3 region has 16 residues. Germline CDR1 and CDR2: SGDLS and YYNGEE. J lost 6 bases, V lost 2 bases, and 6 bases had no gene match. The CDR3 sequence: CASSVGLAGGAGELFF. DNA for the CDR3: TGTGCCAGCAGCGTGGGGCTAGCGGGAGGAGCCGGGGAGCTGTTTTTT.

A word on this clonotype: Since the library was made to target alpha chains, this beta chain is a stray read and its abundance is not meaningful. The J gene is TRBJ1-1, the V gene TRBV29-1; D is perhaps TRBD1 (5 bases). Germline V lookup: CDR1 SQVTM, CDR2 ANQGSEA. Trimming removed 8 bases at V and 0 bases at J, with 16 bases between. This CDR3 contains 14 residues. The CDR3 DNA is TGCAGCTCTCACGTCGGGACGGTGAACACTGAAGCTTTCTTT. It translates to CSSHVGTVNTEAFF.

This clonotype was picked up many times. A library prepared for alpha chains yielded this beta chain as an off-target read; its size is of little meaning. J is TRBJ2-3 and V is TRBV19; D tentatively reads TRBD1 or TRBD2 (5 bases each). V was pared by 8 bases and J by 2 bases, with 38 bases between. This CDR3 region has 22 residues. Germline V CDR1 and CDR2: LNHDA, SQIVND (reference sequence). CDR3 protein: CASGTVGRGYGGLSHYTDTQYF. The DNA for the CDR3 is TGTGCCAGTGGGACGGTGGGGAGAGGGTATGGCGGCCTGTCCCATTACACAGATACGCAGTATTTT.

This clonotype was observed at least ten times. The library was built for alpha chains, so this beta chain is an off-target read and its size means little. The genes are TRBV7-2 and TRBJ2-1; 7 bases line up with TRBD2. The length of the CDR3 is 15 residues. V lost 5 bases and J lost 6; bases outside the gene matches: 10. CDR1 is SGHTA and CDR2 is FQGNSA in the germline V gene. CDR3 sequence (DNA): TGTGCCAGCAGCCCCCCGACGAGCGGGGTCAATGAGCAGTTCTTC. Protein product: CASSPPTSGVNEQFF.

This clonotype counts as medium-sized. The library was built for alpha chains, so this beta chain is an off-target read and its size means little. The chain joins TRBV19 to TRBJ2-3; 8 bases line up with TRBD2. This CDR3 has 14 residues. Per the germline V gene, CDR1 is LNHDA and CDR2 is SQIVND (reference sequence). V shed 7 bases, J shed 0 bases, and the junction held 3 bases outside the gene matches. DNA for the CDR3: TGTGCCAGTAACACGGGGGGGAGCACAGATACGCAGTATTTT. This encodes CASNTGGSTDTQYF. Variable domain in full (rest from reference TRBV19 and TRBJ2-3): DGGITQSPKYLFRKEGQNVTLSCEQNLNHDAMYWYRQDPGQGLRLIYYSQIVNDFQKGDIAEGYSVSREKKESFPLTVTSAQKNPTAFYLCASNTGGSTDTQYFGPGTRLTVL.

This clonotype ranks as medium-sized. This beta chain appears as a stray read in a library generated for alpha chains; its size is not informative. The V gene is TRBV29-1, the J gene TRBJ2-7; TRBD2 agrees at 12 bases. This CDR3 comprises 12 residues. Germline CDR1 and CDR2: SQVTM and ANQGSEA. The ends lost 4 bases at V and 5 bases at J; junction bases unmatched: 0. The CDR3, as DNA: TGCAGCGTTGGACTAGCGGGAGACGAGCAGTACTTC. Translation gives CSVGLAGDEQYF.

This clonotype is labeled as medium-sized. This beta chain is a stray read from a library made for alpha chains; its abundance is not meaningful. This chain links TRBV6-1 with TRBJ2-4; D remains ambiguous. The CDR3 runs to 10 residues. The V and J ends lost 6 bases and 11 bases respectively, with 8 bases between them. Germline lookup yields CDR1 MNHNS and CDR2 SASEGT. CDR3 bases: TGTGCCAGCAGCCTCGGAGTTCAGTACTTC. Translated: CASSLGVQYF.